This note documents a single T cell receptor (beta chain) sequence. This record belongs to a study of Ad26.COV2.S vaccination and SARS-CoV-2 variants. Trimming took off 6 bases at V and 3 bases at J, with 12 bases between the two ends. Germline V CDR1 and CDR2: MDHEN, SYDVKM. The CDR3 is made up of 14 amino acids. The treatment was: around 19 received Ad26.COV2.S at low or high dose, single or two shots; roughly five received placebo; per-sample allocation not given. At day 63 after the first vaccine or placebo injection, samples were drawn. Profiled with immunoSEQ multiplex PCR; TCRdb holds only in-frame clones, not every one. In the table there are roughly 500,000 clones, approximately 88% of which are singletons.

This receptor was obtained from a person between 18 and 59 years old who received the Ad26.COV2.S COVID-19 vaccine or a placebo. The sequenced sample was peripheral blood, obtained in a trial of Ad26.COV2.S vaccine versus placebo. The rearrangement links TRBV28 to TRBJ1-5, with D perhaps TRBD1 (5 bases). CDR3: CASRPTAYNQPQHF. The CDR3 nucleotides are TGTGCCAGCAGGCCGACAGCTTACAATCAGCCCCAGCATTTT.